Included here is one T cell receptor beta chain sequence, with context. The target antigen is unknown. The ends lost 6 bases at V and 2 bases at J; junction bases unmatched: 3. This CDR3 spans 15 amino acids. The germline V gene has CDR1 MNHEY and CDR2 SMNVEV (reference sequence). The data were obtained in a study of cytomegalovirus exposure and HLA in healthy donors. The wider study: A previous analysis identified approximately 120 million unique TCR beta sequences derived from around 200 million T cells.

13 Jbeta primers and 60 Vbeta primers were used for the PCR. Method: immunoSEQ multiplex PCR; TCRdb's copy keeps in-frame clones and lacks some. The sample shows about 150,000 clones, around four fifths of them seen only once. Study results and caveats: There were reportedly fewer N-insertions in an Asian-associated ancestry cluster than the approximately 670-donor mean, in a later analysis. Rarity held for most TCR sequences, but there were some public TCRs that occurred in many donors. Some highly shared sequence variants likely arose as a pipeline artifact.

This clonotype was sampled from a male donor in good health and CMV-seronegative. The rearrangement joins TRBV27 to TRBJ2-5; 13 bases map to TRBD2. Sequences were obtained from PBMCs. In DNA form, the CDR3 reads TGTGCCAGCAGGGGACTAGCGGGACGGCAAGAGACCCAGTACTTC. Its protein is CASRGLAGRQETQYF.